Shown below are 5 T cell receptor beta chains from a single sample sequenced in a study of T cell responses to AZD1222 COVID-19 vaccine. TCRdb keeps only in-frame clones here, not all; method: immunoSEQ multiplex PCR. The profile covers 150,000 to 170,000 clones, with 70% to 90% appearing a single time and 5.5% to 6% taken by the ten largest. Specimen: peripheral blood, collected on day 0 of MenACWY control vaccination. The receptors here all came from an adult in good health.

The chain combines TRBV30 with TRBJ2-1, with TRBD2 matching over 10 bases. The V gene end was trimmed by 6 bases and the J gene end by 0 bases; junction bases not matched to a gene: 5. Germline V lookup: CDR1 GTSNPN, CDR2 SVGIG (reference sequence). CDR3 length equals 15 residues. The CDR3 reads CACASGSVSYNEQFF. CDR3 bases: TGTGCCTGCGCTAGCGGGAGCGTCTCCTACAATGAGCAGTTCTTC.

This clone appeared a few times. In DNA form, the CDR3 reads TGTGCCTACACCGGACAAGCGAACACTGAAGCTTTCTTT. This encodes CAYTGQANTEAFF. The chain is built from TRBV30 and TRBJ1-1, with D tentatively TRBD1 (5 bases). CDR1 GTSNPN and CDR2 SVGIG come from the germline V gene (reference sequence). The CDR3 consists of 13 residues. Trimming cost V 7 bases and J 1 base, with 13 bases left between them.

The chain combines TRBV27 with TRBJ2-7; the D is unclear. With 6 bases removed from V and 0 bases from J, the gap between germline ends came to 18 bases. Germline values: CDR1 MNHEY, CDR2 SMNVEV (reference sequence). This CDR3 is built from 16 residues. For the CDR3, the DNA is TGTGCCAGCAGCCTACCAGACGGCAAAAGCTCCTACGAGCAGTACGTC. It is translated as CASSLPDGKSSYEQYV.

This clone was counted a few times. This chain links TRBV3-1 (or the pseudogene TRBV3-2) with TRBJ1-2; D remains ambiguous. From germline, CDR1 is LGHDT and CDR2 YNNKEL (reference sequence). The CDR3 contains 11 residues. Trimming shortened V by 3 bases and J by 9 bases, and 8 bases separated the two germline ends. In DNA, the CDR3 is TGTGCCAGCAGCCACCCGGGGAGCTACACCTTC. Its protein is CASSHPGSYTF.

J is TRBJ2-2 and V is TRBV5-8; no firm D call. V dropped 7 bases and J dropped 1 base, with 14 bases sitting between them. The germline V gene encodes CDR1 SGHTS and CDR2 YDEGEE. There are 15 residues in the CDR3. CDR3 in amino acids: CASRPRNGNTGELFF. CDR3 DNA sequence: TGTGCCAGCCGGCCGAGGAACGGGAACACCGGGGAGCTGTTTTTT.